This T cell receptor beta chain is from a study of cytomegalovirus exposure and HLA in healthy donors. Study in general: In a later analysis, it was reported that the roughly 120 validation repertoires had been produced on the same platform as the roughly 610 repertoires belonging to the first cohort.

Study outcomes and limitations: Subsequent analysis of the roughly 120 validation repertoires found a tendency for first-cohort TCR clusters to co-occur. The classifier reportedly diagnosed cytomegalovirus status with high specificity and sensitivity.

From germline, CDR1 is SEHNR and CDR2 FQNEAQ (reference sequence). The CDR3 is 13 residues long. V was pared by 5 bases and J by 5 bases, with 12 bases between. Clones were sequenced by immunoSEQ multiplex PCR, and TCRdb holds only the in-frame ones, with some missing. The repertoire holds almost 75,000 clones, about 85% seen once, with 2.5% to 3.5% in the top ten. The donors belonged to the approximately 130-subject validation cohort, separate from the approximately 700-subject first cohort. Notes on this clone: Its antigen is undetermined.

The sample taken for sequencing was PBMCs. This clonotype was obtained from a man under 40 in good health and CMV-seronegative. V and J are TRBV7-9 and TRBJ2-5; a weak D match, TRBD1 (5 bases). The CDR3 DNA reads TGTGCCAGCAGCCCGTCAGGGTTGGAGACCCAGTACTTC. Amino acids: CASSPSGLETQYF.